Below, 22 T cell receptor beta chains from the same sample are listed, as sequenced in a study of OX40 agonist ivuxolimab in advanced cancers. Data came from immunoSEQ multiplex PCR; TCRdb stores just in-frame clones and leaves some out. The table includes around 100,000 clones, around 90% detected once. Sample: CD4+ or CD8+ T cells sorted from blood, taken in a trial of the OX40 agonist ivuxolimab. Receptors were obtained from an adult with an advanced solid tumor such as melanoma, head and neck, liver or kidney cancer.

This clone was seen a few times. This rearrangement joins TRBV7-3 to TRBJ2-5, with D hard to call. This CDR3 has 15 amino acids. CDR1 is SGHTA, CDR2 FQGTGA, per germline. V was trimmed by 2 bases and J by 5 bases, leaving 15 bases between them. The CDR3 DNA is TGTGCCAGCAGCTTAGGTCGAACTCCTGGGGAGACCCAGTACTTC. Translated, it gives CASSLGRTPGETQYF.

The gene calls are TRBV5-1 and TRBJ2-7; the match to TRBD1 covers 9 bases. J gave up 5 bases and V 0 bases, and 3 bases lay outside the gene matches. The CDR3 runs 14 residues. Germline CDR1 and CDR2: SGHRS and YFSETQ. The chain's CDR3 is CASSLGTGVHEQYF. The CDR3 bases are TGCGCCAGCAGCTTGGGGACAGGGGTACACGAGCAGTACTTC.

The gene calls are TRBV19 and TRBJ2-2; 9 bases agree with TRBD1. V lost 5 bases to trimming and J lost 4 bases; unmatched junction nucleotides: 5. Germline-derived CDR1 and CDR2 are LNHDA and SQIVND (reference sequence). CDR3 size: 15 residues. The CDR3 sequence: CASSWGQGGTGELFF. The DNA for the CDR3 is TGTGCCAGTAGTTGGGGACAGGGCGGCACCGGGGAGCTGTTTTTT.

In its sample, this clone was seen a few times. The chain recombines TRBV10-3 with TRBJ1-2, with D hard to call. V lost 2 bases, J lost 5 bases, and 12 bases lay in between. This CDR3 contains 14 residues. CDR1 is ENHRY and CDR2 is SYGVKD in the germline V gene. CDR3 DNA: TGTGCCATCAGTGAGGGTGGCGGAATATATGGCTACACCTTC. The encoded protein is CAISEGGGIYGYTF.

The chain combines TRBV11-3 with TRBJ1-4; D gene unclear. The CDR3 is made up of 14 amino acids. Trimming removed 1 base at V and 7 bases at J, with 10 bases between. Germline CDR1 reads SGHNT; CDR2 reads YENEEA. In DNA form, the CDR3 reads TGTGCCAGCAGCTTAGCAAGAAGCACTGAAAAACTGTTTTTT. Translating gives CASSLARSTEKLFF.

The rearrangement uses TRBV7-8 and TRBJ2-7; D tentatively fits TRBD1 or TRBD2 (5 bases each). V was clipped by 3 bases and J by 3 bases, with 15 bases between them. From germline, CDR1 is SGHVS and CDR2 FQNEAQ. This CDR3 contains 15 residues. CDR3 loop: CASSFSGPTSYEQYF. The DNA of the CDR3 is TGTGCCAGCAGCTTTTCGGGACCGACGAGCTACGAGCAGTACTTC.

The chain combines TRBV7-9 with TRBJ2-1, with 7 bases lining up with TRBD2. The CDR3 contains 19 residues. The J segment lost 5 bases and the V segment lost 1 base, leaving 17 bases of the junction unmatched. From germline, CDR1 is SEHNR and CDR2 FQNEAQ (reference sequence). CDR3 nucleotides: TGTGCCAGCAGCTTAGGTCTTAGGCCTAGCGGATTGTTAAACAATGAGCAGTTCTTC. It specifies CASSLGLRPSGLLNNEQFF.

This clone was picked up one time. This chain's CDR3 is CAWSREGNQPQHF. DNA of the CDR3: TGTGCCTGGAGTAGGGAGGGCAATCAGCCCCAGCATTTT. The chain couples TRBV30 to TRBJ1-5; no reliable D call. Germline CDR1 is GTSNPN and CDR2 is SVGIG (reference sequence). The CDR3 runs to 13 residues. The V and J ends lost 2 bases and 2 bases respectively, with 7 bases between them.

This rearrangement joins TRBV6-1 to TRBJ2-2; D is ambiguous. Germline loops: CDR1 MNHNS, CDR2 SASEGT. The CDR3 consists of 14 residues. V gave up 5 bases and J gave up 5 bases, with 12 bases separating them. The CDR3 region has the DNA TGTGCCAGCAGTCCCGGACCTACAACCGGGGAGCTGTTTTTT. It yields the protein CASSPGPTTGELFF.

V and J are TRBV2 and TRBJ1-1; D not certain. V lost 2 bases to trimming and J lost 2 bases, with 9 bases between them. The germline V gene encodes CDR1 SNHLY and CDR2 FYNNEI. CDR3 length: 14 residues. The CDR3 DNA reads TGTGCCAGCAGTGAATTAGGGAGAAACACTGAAGCTTTCTTT. Protein sequence: CASSELGRNTEAFF.

The rearrangement links TRBV7-2 to TRBJ1-4; no clear D gene. Looked up from germline, CDR1 is SGHTA and CDR2 is FQGNSA. The CDR3 sequence is 14 residues long. V gave up 2 bases and J gave up 12 bases, with 16 bases separating them. The CDR3 DNA follows: TGTGCCAGCAGCTTATTGAGGGTACAGAGTGAACTGTTTTTT. This sequence encodes CASSLLRVQSELFF.

The chain carries TRBV15 and TRBJ1-1; 7 bases align to TRBD1. V lost 1 base and J lost 1; bases outside the gene matches: 6. CDR1 and CDR2 (germline): LNHNV, YYDKDF (reference sequence). The CDR3 runs 16 residues. The CDR3 DNA is TGTGCCACCAGCAGAGGGACAGGTCAGGGGAACACTGAAGCTTTCTTT. Translating gives CATSRGTGQGNTEAFF.

This chain connects TRBV30 to TRBJ1-1; D uncertain. From germline, CDR1 is GTSNPN and CDR2 SVGIG (reference sequence). The CDR3 contains 12 residues. Trimming left V 5 bases short and J 0 bases short, with 7 bases between. CDR3 bases: TGTGCCTGGTCGAAAGTGAACACTGAAGCTTTCTTT. Translation gives CAWSKVNTEAFF.

The V and J genes are TRBV5-1 and TRBJ2-2; 8 nucleotides match TRBD1. There are 14 residues in the CDR3. V was pared by 9 bases and J by 1 base, with 5 bases of the junction left unmatched. Germline V gene lookup returns CDR1 SGHRS and CDR2 YFSETQ. The CDR3 loop reads CATAGTGNTGELFF. The CDR3 DNA is TGCGCCACCGCCGGGACAGGGAACACCGGGGAGCTGTTTTTT.

The rearrangement joins TRBV10-3 to TRBJ2-1; 10 bases map to TRBD2. Germline V gene sequence: CDR1 ENHRY, CDR2 SYGVKD. The trim removed 0 bases at V and 7 bases at J, leaving 3 bases unmatched. This CDR3 is 15 amino acids long. This CDR3 is CAISESGTSDNEQFF. DNA of the CDR3: TGTGCCATCAGTGAGTCCGGGACTAGCGATAATGAGCAGTTCTTC.

The V gene is TRBV5-1, the J gene TRBJ2-3; TRBD2 matches at 11 bases. Germline lookup yields CDR1 SGHRS and CDR2 YFSETQ. V trimming: 2 bases; J trimming: 5 bases; junction bases outside the gene matches: 4. This CDR3 is 15 amino acids long. CDR3 loop: CASSFTSGSKDTQYF. The DNA of the CDR3 is TGCGCCAGCAGCTTTACTAGCGGGAGTAAAGATACGCAGTATTTT.

The chain is built from TRBV18 and TRBJ2-1; 15 nucleotides agree with TRBD2. CDR1 KGHSH and CDR2 LQKENI come from the germline V gene. The CDR3 loop spans 16 amino acids. The V segment lost 4 bases and the J segment 7 bases; nucleotides outside the gene matches: 5. For the CDR3, the DNA is TGTGCCAGCTCACGACCGGGACTAGCGGGAGGTAATGAGCAGTTCTTC. This sequence encodes CASSRPGLAGGNEQFF.

V is TRBV5-1 and J is TRBJ2-3, with 8 positions matching TRBD2. From germline, CDR1 is SGHRS and CDR2 YFSETQ. Losses at the gene ends were 2 bases for V and 4 bases for J; bases not matched to a gene: 6. The CDR3 is 15 residues long. DNA of the CDR3: TGCGCCAGCAGCTTAGCGGGAGTCATTGCAGATACGCAGTATTTT. Its translation is CASSLAGVIADTQYF.

J is TRBJ2-1 and V is TRBV30, with 12 bases fitting TRBD2. The V gene end was trimmed by 1 base and the J gene end by 4 bases; junction bases not matched to a gene: 2. Looked up from germline, CDR1 is GTSNPN and CDR2 is SVGIG (reference sequence). The CDR3 loop spans 15 amino acids. The CDR3 spells CAWSAGTSGYNEQFF. CDR3 sequence (DNA): TGTGCCTGGAGTGCCGGGACTAGCGGGTACAATGAGCAGTTCTTC.

This sequence joins TRBV2 and TRBJ1-4; D is possibly TRBD1 (5 bases). The germline gives CDR1 SNHLY, CDR2 FYNNEI. Trimming left V 5 bases short and J 4 bases short, with 14 bases between. The CDR3 runs 15 residues. The CDR3 DNA sequence: TGTGCCAGCAGTATTCGGAGGGGAATTAATGAAAAACTGTTTTTT. Residues: CASSIRRGINEKLFF.

The chain combines TRBV29-1 with TRBJ2-7; D unresolved. This CDR3 is built from 12 residues. Germline assignment: CDR1 SQVTM and CDR2 ANQGSEA. The ends were cut back, 4 bases at V and 0 bases at J, with 7 bases in the middle. The CDR3 region is CSVVGNSYEQYF. The CDR3 DNA reads TGCAGCGTTGTTGGCAACTCCTACGAGCAGTACTTC.

CDR3 region: CASSFGRGPETQYF. The CDR3 DNA follows: TGTGCCAGCAGTTTTGGTAGGGGGCCAGAGACCCAGTACTTC. The chain carries TRBV6-5 and TRBJ2-5; TRBD1 matches at 7 bases. Unmatched junction bases numbered 6, after V lost 4 bases and J lost 4 bases. There are 14 residues in the CDR3. The germline CDR1 and CDR2 sequences are MNHEY and SVGAGI.